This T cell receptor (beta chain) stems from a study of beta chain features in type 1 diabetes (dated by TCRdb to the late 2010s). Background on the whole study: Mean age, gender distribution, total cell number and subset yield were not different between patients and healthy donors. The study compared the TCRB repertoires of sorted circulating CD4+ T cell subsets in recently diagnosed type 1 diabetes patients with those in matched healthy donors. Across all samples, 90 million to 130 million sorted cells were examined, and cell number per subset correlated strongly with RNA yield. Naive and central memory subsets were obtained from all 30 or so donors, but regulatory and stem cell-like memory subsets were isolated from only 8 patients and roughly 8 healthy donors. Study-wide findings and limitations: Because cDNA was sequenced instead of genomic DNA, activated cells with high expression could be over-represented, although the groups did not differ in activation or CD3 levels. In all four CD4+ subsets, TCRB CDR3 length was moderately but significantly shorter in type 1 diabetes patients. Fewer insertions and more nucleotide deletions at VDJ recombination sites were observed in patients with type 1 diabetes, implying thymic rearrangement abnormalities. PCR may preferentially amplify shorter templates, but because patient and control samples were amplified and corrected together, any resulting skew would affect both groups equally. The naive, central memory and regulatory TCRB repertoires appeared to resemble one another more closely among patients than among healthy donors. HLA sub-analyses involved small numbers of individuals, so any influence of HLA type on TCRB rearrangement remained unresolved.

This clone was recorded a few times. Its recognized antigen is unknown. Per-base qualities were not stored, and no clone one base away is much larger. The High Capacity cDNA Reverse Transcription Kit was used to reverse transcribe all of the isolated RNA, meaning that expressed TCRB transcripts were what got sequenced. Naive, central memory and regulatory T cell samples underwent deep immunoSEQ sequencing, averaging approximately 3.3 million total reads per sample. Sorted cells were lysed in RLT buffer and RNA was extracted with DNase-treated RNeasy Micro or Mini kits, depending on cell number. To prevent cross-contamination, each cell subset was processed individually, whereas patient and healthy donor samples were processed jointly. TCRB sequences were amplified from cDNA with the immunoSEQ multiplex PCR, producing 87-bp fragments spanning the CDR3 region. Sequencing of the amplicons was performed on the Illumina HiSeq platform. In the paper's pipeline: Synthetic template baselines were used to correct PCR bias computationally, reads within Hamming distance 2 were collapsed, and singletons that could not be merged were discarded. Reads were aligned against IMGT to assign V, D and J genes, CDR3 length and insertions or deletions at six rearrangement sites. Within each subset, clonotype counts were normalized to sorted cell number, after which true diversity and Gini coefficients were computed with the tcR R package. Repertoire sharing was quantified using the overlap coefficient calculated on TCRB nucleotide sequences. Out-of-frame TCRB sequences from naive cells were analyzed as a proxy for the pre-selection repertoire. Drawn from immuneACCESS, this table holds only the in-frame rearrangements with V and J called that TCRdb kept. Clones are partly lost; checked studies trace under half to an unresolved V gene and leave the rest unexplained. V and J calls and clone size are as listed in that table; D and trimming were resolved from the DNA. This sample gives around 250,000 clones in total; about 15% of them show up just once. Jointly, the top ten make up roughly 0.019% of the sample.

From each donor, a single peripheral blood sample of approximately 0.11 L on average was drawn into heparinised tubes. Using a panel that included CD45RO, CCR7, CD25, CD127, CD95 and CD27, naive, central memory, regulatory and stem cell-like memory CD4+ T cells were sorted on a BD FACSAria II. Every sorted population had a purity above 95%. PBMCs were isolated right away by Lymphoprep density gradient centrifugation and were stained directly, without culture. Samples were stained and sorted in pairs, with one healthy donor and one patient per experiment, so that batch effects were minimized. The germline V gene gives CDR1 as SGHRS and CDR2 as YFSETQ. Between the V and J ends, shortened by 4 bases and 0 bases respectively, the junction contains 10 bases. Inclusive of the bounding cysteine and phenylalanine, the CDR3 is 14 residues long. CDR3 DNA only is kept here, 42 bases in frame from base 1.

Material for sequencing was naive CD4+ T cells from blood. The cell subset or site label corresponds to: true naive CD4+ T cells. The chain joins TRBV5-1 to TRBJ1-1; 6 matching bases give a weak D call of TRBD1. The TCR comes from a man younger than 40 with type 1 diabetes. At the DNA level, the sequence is TGCGCCAGCAGCATCGACAGGCTGAACACTGAAGCTTTCTTT. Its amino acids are CASSIDRLNTEAFF.